The 6 T cell receptor beta chains below come from one sample, sequenced in a study of shared clonotypes between healthy human individuals. As defined, naive CD8 cells were CD45RO-negative and positively selected for CCR7, with terminally differentiated effector memory CD45RA+ cells excluded. The data were produced by immunoSEQ multiplex PCR, yet TCRdb's version contains in-frame clones alone and is incomplete. The data hold roughly 590,000 clones, with roughly 95% observed a single time. Material for sequencing was naive CD8+ T cells sorted from blood. These TCRs come from a woman aged 25 to 45 in good health.

The chain is built from TRBV27 and TRBJ2-1, with D perhaps being TRBD1 or TRBD2 (6 bases each). Looked up from germline, CDR1 is MNHEY and CDR2 is SMNVEV (reference sequence). The CDR3 loop spans 13 amino acids. V was trimmed by 2 bases and J by 8 bases, leaving 10 bases between them. The CDR3 DNA reads TGTGCCAGCAGTTTAATCGGGGGCCATGAGCAGTTCTTC. Its translation: CASSLIGGHEQFF.

CDR3 loop: CASSQDWAGISYEQYF. The CDR3 nucleotides are TGTGCCAGCAGCCAAGATTGGGCGGGGATCTCCTACGAGCAGTACTTC. The genes are TRBV4-2 and TRBJ2-7, with a tentative D call TRBD2 (6 bases). V gave up 0 bases and J gave up 0 bases, with 12 bases separating them. In germline, CDR1 is LGHNA, CDR2 YNFKEQ. The CDR3 runs to 16 residues.

J is TRBJ2-7 and V is TRBV6-1; D possibly corresponds to TRBD1 (6 bases). The germline gives CDR1 MNHNS, CDR2 SASEGT. The CDR3 has 13 residues. Between the trimmed V and J ends, which lost 3 bases and 3 bases, there was a span of 9 bases. CDR3 DNA: TGTGCCAGCAGTGATGGGACAAACTACGAGCAGTACTTC. This translates into CASSDGTNYEQYF.

The chain combines TRBV4-1 with TRBJ2-7, with D perhaps matching TRBD1 (6 bases). Germline loops: CDR1 MGHRA, CDR2 YSYEKL. CDR3 size: 13 residues. V shed 2 bases and J shed 3 bases, with 8 bases lying between them. The CDR3 bases are TGCGCCAGCAGCCAATGGACAGACTACGAGCAGTACTTC. It encodes CASSQWTDYEQYF.

The rearrangement links TRBV20-1 to TRBJ2-5; no clear D gene. Germline V lookup: CDR1 DFQATT, CDR2 SNEGSKA (reference sequence). The V end lost 5 bases, the J end lost 3 bases, and 7 bases lay between the germline ends. The CDR3 contains 11 residues. DNA for the CDR3: TGCAGTGCTCCAGTTAAAGAGACCCAGTACTTC. Amino acid sequence: CSAPVKETQYF.

The V and J genes are TRBV29-1 and TRBJ2-2; TRBD2 matches 7 bases. This CDR3 region has 15 residues. Unmatched junction bases numbered 9, after V lost 3 bases and J lost 5 bases. The germline gives CDR1 SQVTM, CDR2 ANQGSEA. Here the CDR3 reads CSVDSGRAGTGELFF. The CDR3 DNA reads as TGCAGCGTTGACAGTGGGAGGGCCGGGACCGGGGAGCTGTTTTTT.